Listed here are 30 T cell receptor beta chains from one sample, sequenced in a study of shared clonotypes between healthy human individuals. The method was immunoSEQ multiplex PCR; TCRdb's version includes in-frame clones alone and lacks a portion of them. The table has around 79,000 clones, roughly two thirds seen once. Sequenced material: memory CD8+ T cells sorted from blood. The subset: CD45RO+ cells pooled with CCR7-negative TemRA cells. All receptors come from a man aged 30 to 45 in good health.

In its sample, this clone was seen a few times. This chain joins TRBV13 and TRBJ2-7; perhaps D is TRBD1 or TRBD2 (5 bases each). CDR3 length: 14 residues. Germline V lookup: CDR1 PRHDT, CDR2 FYEKMQ (reference sequence). With 5 bases removed from V and 1 base from J, the gap between germline ends came to 12 bases. Here the CDR3 DNA reads TGTGCCAGCAGCCCCCGAGGGGAATCCTACGAGCAGTACTTC. This encodes CASSPRGESYEQYF.

This clone has more than one count but fewer than ten. J is TRBJ1-2 and V is TRBV30, with TRBD1 matching 8 bases. V lost 5 bases, J lost 5 bases, and 7 bases stayed unmatched. Germline assignment: CDR1 GTSNPN and CDR2 SVGIG (reference sequence). The CDR3 spans 13 residues. The CDR3 sequence: CAWARDRPYGYTF. CDR3 nucleotides: TGTGCCTGGGCCCGGGACAGGCCTTATGGCTACACCTTC.

The rearrangement joins TRBV27 to TRBJ2-1; TRBD1 matches 8 bases. The germline V gene has CDR1 MNHEY and CDR2 SMNVEV (reference sequence). Trimming cost V 5 bases and J 4 bases; bases outside gene matches: 4. The CDR3 consists of 14 residues. The CDR3 is CASSRRTGYNEQFF. In DNA form, the CDR3 reads TGTGCCAGCAGTCGCCGGACAGGGTACAATGAGCAGTTCTTC.

Remarks on this clone: Other DNA sequences in this specimen translate into the identical CDR3. This sequence joins TRBV28 and TRBJ1-5, with D unresolved. Germline loops: CDR1 MDHEN, CDR2 SYDVKM. Trimming removed 4 bases at V and 0 bases at J, with 7 bases between. The CDR3 contains 14 residues. CDR3 nucleotides: TGTGCCAGCAGTTCTGGGTATAGCAATCAGCCCCAGCATTTT. Encoded protein: CASSSGYSNQPQHF.

In its sample, this clone was seen a few times. The chain has TRBV2 and TRBJ2-7; TRBD1 agrees at 9 bases. With 3 bases clipped from V and 5 bases from J, the junction kept 8 bases outside the gene matches. CDR3 size: 15 residues. Per germline, CDR1 SNHLY and CDR2 FYNNEI. The CDR3 coding sequence is TGTGCCAGCAGTGACTGGACAGGGGAGGCCGACGAGCAGTACTTC. Amino acids: CASSDWTGEADEQYF.

The V and J genes are TRBV13 and TRBJ1-4, with 8 bases identical to TRBD1. With 4 bases clipped from V and 5 bases from J, the junction kept 9 bases outside the gene matches. Per germline, CDR1 PRHDT and CDR2 FYEKMQ (reference sequence). CDR3 length equals 16 residues. The CDR3 region has the DNA TGTGCCAGCAGCTCGGAGGAGGACAGGGTAAATGAAAAACTGTTTTTT. It encodes CASSSEEDRVNEKLFF.

This clone was seen a few times. V and J are TRBV4-1 and TRBJ2-5; D gene ambiguous. This CDR3 is 13 amino acids long. Between the trimmed V and J ends, which lost 3 bases and 0 bases, there was a span of 5 bases. Per germline, CDR1 MGHRA and CDR2 YSYEKL. The CDR3 sequence: CASSQGYQETQYF. The CDR3 nucleotides read TGCGCCAGCAGCCAGGGGTACCAAGAGACCCAGTACTTC.

V gene TRBV5-1 combines with J gene TRBJ1-3; 10 bases align to TRBD1. V was clipped by 0 bases and J by 4 bases; unmatched bases: 4. The CDR3 has 16 amino acids. CDR1 is SGHRS and CDR2 is YFSETQ in the germline V gene. CDR3 in DNA: TGCGCCAGCAGCTTGGGGGACAGGGGCCTAGGAAACACCATATATTTT. Its translation is CASSLGDRGLGNTIYF.

The chain links TRBV15 to TRBJ2-3, with D perhaps given as TRBD1 or TRBD2 (5 bases each). Trimming shortened V by 3 bases and J by 4 bases, and 17 bases separated the two germline ends. Germline lookup yields CDR1 LNHNV and CDR2 YYDKDF (reference sequence). The CDR3 spans 16 residues. The CDR3 sequence is CATSRERGTGSDTQYF. CDR3 coding DNA: TGTGCCACCAGCAGGGAGAGGGGCACGGGATCAGATACGCAGTATTTT.

The chain has TRBV27 and TRBJ2-7; D not certain. CDR1 is MNHEY and CDR2 is SMNVEV in the germline V gene (reference sequence). CDR3 size: 14 residues. V dropped 2 bases and J dropped 2 bases, with 10 bases sitting between them. CDR3 sequence: CASSLSGQAYEQYF. Here the CDR3 DNA reads TGTGCCAGCAGTTTAAGTGGCCAAGCCTACGAGCAGTACTTC.

CDR3 DNA: TGTGCCAGCAGCATAGGACAAAACACCGGGGAGCTGTTTTTT. The encoded protein is CASSIGQNTGELFF. The chain has TRBV5-8 and TRBJ2-2; D is possibly TRBD1 (5 bases). Germline V gives CDR1 SGHTS, CDR2 YDEGEE. This CDR3 contains 14 residues. Between the trimmed V and J ends, which lost 4 bases and 2 bases, there was a span of 9 bases.

The sample holds a few counts of this clone. The chain combines TRBV15 with TRBJ1-2, with unresolved D. The CDR3 loop spans 15 amino acids. Per germline, CDR1 LNHNV and CDR2 YYDKDF (reference sequence). Trimming took off 0 bases at V and 4 bases at J, with 12 bases between the two ends. The CDR3 nucleotides are TGTGCCACCAGCAGAGATCAGGAAGGAACCTATGGCTACACCTTC. Its protein product is CATSRDQEGTYGYTF.

J is TRBJ2-7 and V is TRBV6-1, with D possibly being TRBD1 (5 bases). From germline, CDR1 is MNHNS and CDR2 SASEGT. The V and J ends lost 7 bases and 0 bases respectively, with 13 bases between them. The CDR3 is made up of 14 amino acids. This CDR3 is CASTWGGSSYEQYF. For the CDR3, the DNA is TGTGCCAGCACCTGGGGCGGCAGCTCCTACGAGCAGTACTTC.

The chain uses TRBV7-9 and TRBJ2-2; 10 bases are a match to TRBD2. With 1 base clipped from V and 3 bases from J, the junction kept 8 bases outside the gene matches. This CDR3 is built from 18 residues. Germline V gene lookup returns CDR1 SEHNR and CDR2 FQNEAQ (reference sequence). The CDR3 loop is CASSLGLAGVSYTGELFF. The CDR3 DNA follows: TGTGCCAGCAGCTTAGGCCTAGCGGGAGTCTCCTACACCGGGGAGCTGTTTTTT.

J is TRBJ2-1 and V is TRBV7-2, with 7 bases identical to TRBD2. Germline V gene lookup returns CDR1 SGHTA and CDR2 FQGNSA. J gave up 10 bases and V 2 bases, and 11 bases lay outside the gene matches. This CDR3 is 15 amino acids long. CDR3 DNA: TGTGCCAGCAGCTTAACCGTAACGGGAGGTAGGGAGCAGTTCTTC. This encodes CASSLTVTGGREQFF.

The V and J genes are TRBV5-1 and TRBJ2-1; 7 bases match TRBD2. The V and J ends lost 4 bases and 0 bases, in that order; junction bases with no gene match: 4. CDR3 length equals 15 residues. CDR1 SGHRS and CDR2 YFSETQ come from the germline V gene. The CDR3 sequence is CASSTPSGSYNEQFF. DNA for the CDR3: TGCGCCAGCAGCACCCCTAGCGGCTCCTACAATGAGCAGTTCTTC.

V and J are TRBV7-7 and TRBJ2-3; D may be TRBD2 (5 bases). Germline CDR1 reads SSHAT; CDR2 reads FNYEAQ (reference sequence). The CDR3 sequence is 13 residues long. Trimming left V 5 bases short and J 3 bases short, with 9 bases between. CDR3 amino acids: CASSPRGTDTQYF. The DNA of the CDR3 is TGTGCCAGCAGCCCCCGAGGGACAGATACGCAGTATTTT.

The rearrangement links TRBV28 to TRBJ2-7; D might be TRBD2 (5 bases). CDR1 MDHEN and CDR2 SYDVKM come from the germline V gene. This CDR3 spans 13 amino acids. The ends were cut back, 3 bases at V and 3 bases at J, with 9 bases in the middle. CDR3 amino acids: CASSFRESYEQYF. CDR3 DNA: TGTGCCAGCAGTTTTAGGGAGAGCTACGAGCAGTACTTC.

The table lists this clone with a few counts. The V call is TRBV6-4, the J call TRBJ2-2; unclear D gene. The length of the CDR3 is 15 residues. The germline V gene encodes CDR1 MRHNA and CDR2 SNTAGT. Trimming left V 0 bases short and J 2 bases short, with 7 bases between. In DNA form, the CDR3 reads TGTGCCAGCAGTGACTCTAACAGTAACACCGGGGAGCTGTTTTTT. Protein product: CASSDSNSNTGELFF.

This clone was observed a handful of times. V gene TRBV2 combines with J gene TRBJ1-1; the D gene is possibly TRBD1 (6 bases). This CDR3 has 14 amino acids. The germline V gene encodes CDR1 SNHLY and CDR2 FYNNEI. Trimming left V 3 bases short and J 6 bases short, with 14 bases between. The CDR3 loop reads CASSDRDIAPEAFF. In DNA, the CDR3 is TGTGCCAGCAGTGACCGGGACATCGCTCCTGAAGCTTTCTTT.

This CDR3 is CAWKRAGNTIYF. Written as DNA, the CDR3 is TGTGCCTGGAAAAGAGCGGGAAACACCATATATTTT. This chain uses TRBV30 with TRBJ1-3; unclear D gene. The CDR3 length is 12 residues. Trimming left V 4 bases short and J 4 bases short, with 8 bases between. Germline CDR1 reads GTSNPN; CDR2 reads SVGIG (reference sequence).

The chain recombines TRBV2 with TRBJ2-3; D remains unclear. Germline-derived CDR1 and CDR2 are SNHLY and FYNNEI. The CDR3 sequence is 13 residues long. Trimming took off 1 base at V and 0 bases at J, with 2 bases between the two ends. CDR3 coding DNA: TGTGCCAGCAGTGAAGGCAGCACAGATACGCAGTATTTT. Its translation is CASSEGSTDTQYF.

The chain uses TRBV29-1 and TRBJ2-6; D perhaps matches TRBD2 (5 bases). The CDR3 is made up of 14 amino acids. Germline CDR1 is SQVTM and CDR2 is ANQGSEA. The V gene lost 4 bases and the J gene lost 4 bases, with 11 bases spanning the gap. The CDR3 sequence: CSVAPGSGANVLTF. The CDR3 region has the DNA TGCAGCGTTGCTCCGGGGTCAGGGGCCAACGTCCTGACTTTC.

The chain couples TRBV11-2 to TRBJ2-7; 11 nucleotides align to TRBD2. The CDR3 is made up of 15 amino acids. The germline CDR1 and CDR2 sequences are SGHAT and FQNNGV. The V segment lost 3 bases and the J segment 7 bases; nucleotides outside the gene matches: 8. The CDR3 spells CASSFSGRASMEQYF. CDR3 nucleotides: TGTGCCAGCAGCTTTAGCGGGAGGGCCTCGATGGAGCAGTACTTC.

This clone was picked up a small number of times. The chain uses TRBV6-4 and TRBJ2-2; TRBD1 is a possible D gene (6 bases). V was shortened by 3 bases and J by 0 bases, with 11 bases between the two germline ends. This CDR3 is built from 16 residues. Germline V CDR1 and CDR2: MRHNA, SNTAGT. The CDR3 DNA reads as TGTGCCAGCAGTGAAAGGGACACCCCGAACACCGGGGAGCTGTTTTTT. It encodes CASSERDTPNTGELFF.

Ten or more counts support this clone. Other nucleotide sequences in the sample specify the same CDR3. The rearrangement links TRBV7-9 to TRBJ2-2; D perhaps matches TRBD1 (5 bases). The germline V gene encodes CDR1 SEHNR and CDR2 FQNEAQ (reference sequence). This CDR3 has 14 residues. Between the trimmed V and J ends, which lost 8 bases and 3 bases, there was a span of 13 bases. The CDR3 sequence is CASSLGADTGELFF. The CDR3 bases are TGTGCCAGCTCCTTAGGGGCGGACACCGGGGAGCTGTTTTTT.

This chain uses TRBV27 with TRBJ2-7, with 8 bases matching TRBD1. CDR3 length equals 14 residues. Germline V gives CDR1 MNHEY, CDR2 SMNVEV (reference sequence). The junction had 7 bases not matched to a gene; V was cut back by 6 bases and J by 3 bases. The CDR3 loop is CASRDTGGSYEQYF. The CDR3 bases are TGTGCCAGCAGAGATACAGGGGGAAGCTACGAGCAGTACTTC.

This chain connects TRBV11-2 to TRBJ2-3, with 9 bases fitting TRBD2. V dropped 1 base and J dropped 6; count of bases not matched to a gene: 5. CDR3 size: 15 residues. CDR1 and CDR2 from the germline V gene are SGHAT and FQNNGV. As DNA, the CDR3 is TGTGCCAGCAGCTTAGGGCTAGCGGGGTTGGATACGCAGTATTTT. Translated: CASSLGLAGLDTQYF.

The rearrangement uses TRBV19 and TRBJ2-3, with TRBD2 identical over 8 bases. CDR1 is LNHDA and CDR2 is SQIVND in the germline V gene (reference sequence). The CDR3 has 16 residues. Unmatched junction bases numbered 14, after V lost 7 bases and J lost 5 bases. CDR3 in DNA: TGTGCCAGTACCCCCCGGGTAGCGGGATTTGGAGATACGCAGTATTTT. Protein: CASTPRVAGFGDTQYF.

The V gene is TRBV25-1, the J gene TRBJ2-7, with no clear D. The CDR3 runs to 11 residues. Germline CDR1 MGHDK, CDR2 SYGVNS. The ends were cut back, 8 bases at V and 1 base at J, with 6 bases in the middle. CDR3 sequence reads: CASSPSYEQYF. CDR3 DNA sequence: TGTGCCAGCTCGCCATCCTACGAGCAGTACTTC.